Listed below are T cell receptor beta chains from one sample, sequenced in a study of CD8 T cells in ankylosing spondylitis. Using its own MiXCR run on the 5' RACE reads, TCRdb lists one record per CDR3 protein. The sample has 470,000 or so distinct CDR3 sequences, 26% seen once; the top ten hold roughly 0.8%. The source material was blood, either unsorted or a sorted T cell fraction (not recorded which). Receptors were obtained from a male donor with ankylosing spondylitis. Each CDR3 is given with its conserved first and last residue. D genes are given only for firm matches. Expanded clones get a size class; other rows say once, few or many, or leave the size out.

d_call	j_call	v_call	clone_size	cdr3_nt	cdr3_aa
NA	TRBJ2-2	TRBV5-1	NA	TGCGCCAGCAGCTCCCCCCCCCAGGGTAGGGGCACCGGGGAGCTGTTTTTT	CASSSPPQGRGTGELFF
NA	TRBJ2-2	TRBV20-1	few	TGCAGTGCTTTACAGGGACTCGCGAACACCGGGGAGCTGTTTTTT	CSALQGLANTGELFF
NA	TRBJ1-2	TRBV3-1	few	TGTGCCAGCAGCTACGTCGAAGGACATGGCTACACCTTC	CASSYVEGHGYTF
NA	TRBJ2-7	TRBV3-1	once	TGTGCCAGCAGGGAGCAGGTCAGCTCCTACGAGCAGTACTTC	CASREQVSSYEQYF
NA	TRBJ2-1	TRBV5-4	NA	TGTGCCAGCAGACCCGCAGGGTCCTCCTACAATGAGCAGTTCTTC	CASRPAGSSYNEQFF
NA	TRBJ1-6	TRBV20-1	NA	TGCAGTGCTAGAGACCGGGGTGGAGTTGATTCACCCCTCCACTTT	CSARDRGGVDSPLHF
NA	TRBJ2-7	TRBV29-1	NA	TGCAGCGTTGCCCGACAGGAAACCTACGAGCAGTACTTC	CSVARQETYEQYF
NA	TRBJ2-3	TRBV4-2	NA	TGTGCCAGCAGCCCCCTGAGGACAGATACGCAGTATTTT	CASSPLRTDTQYF
TRBD1	TRBJ1-4	TRBV5-6	NA	TGTGCCAGCAGCCGCCGGGGAGACAGGGGTAATCGTGAAAAACTGTTTTTT	CASSRRGDRGNREKLFF
NA	TRBJ2-5	TRBV7-9	NA	TGTGCCAGCAGCTTAAGAGGGTCAGGGGAGACCCAGTACTTC	CASSLRGSGETQYF
TRBD1	TRBJ1-2	TRBV7-2	NA	TGTGCCAGCAGCCCACTCCCTGGACAGGTCGGCGGCTACACCTTC	CASSPLPGQVGGYTF
NA	TRBJ2-7	TRBV20-1	few	TGCAGTGCTAGTAAAACAGGGACCACTACCTACGAGCAGTACTTC	CSASKTGTTTYEQYF
NA	TRBJ2-7	TRBV6-1	few	TGTGCCAGCAGTGAAGAATACTCCGAGCAGTACTTC	CASSEEYSEQYF
NA	TRBJ1-3	TRBV29-1	few	TGCAGCTTCTCCGGAGCTGGAAACACCATATATTTT	CSFSGAGNTIYF
NA	TRBJ2-2	TRBV3-1	NA	TGTGCCAGCAGCGCATTGGGGGGGCGGACGAACACCGGGGAGCTGTTTTTT	CASSALGGRTNTGELFF
NA	TRBJ2-1	TRBV2	few	TGTGCCAGTGGGCGGACGCACAATGAGCAGTTCTTC	CASGRTHNEQFF
TRBD1	TRBJ1-1	TRBV6-5	NA	TGTGCCAGCAGTTACTCGAGGGGGCCAACCACTGAAGCTTTCTTT	CASSYSRGPTTEAFF
NA	TRBJ2-1	TRBV20-1	NA	TGCAGTGCTAGAGATCTCGGGGTTAGGAATGAGCAGTTCTTC	CSARDLGVRNEQFF
TRBD2	TRBJ2-3	TRBV5-5	many	TGTGCCAGCAGCGCCCTAGCGGGTGCGGATACGCAGTATTTT	CASSALAGADTQYF
TRBD1	TRBJ1-1	TRBV10-3	few	TGTGCCATCAGTGAGAACCGGGACAGGGTAGCTGAAGCTTTCTTT	CAISENRDRVAEAFF
NA	TRBJ1-6	TRBV18	NA	TGTGCCAGCTCACAAGGCCAGCCCGATAATTCACCCCTCCACTTT	CASSQGQPDNSPLHF
NA	TRBJ2-3	TRBV20-1	few	TGCAGTGCTTCACAAGCAGATACGCAGTATTTT	CSASQADTQYF
NA	TRBJ1-6	TRBV27	NA	TGTGCCAGCAGCCGATACTTATCCGGGTCACCCCTCCACTTT	CASSRYLSGSPLHF
TRBD1	TRBJ2-1	TRBV7-9	many	TGTGCCAGCAGCTCTTGGACAGGGTCGAATGAGCAGTTCTTC	CASSSWTGSNEQFF
TRBD2	TRBJ2-2	TRBV10-1	NA	TGCGCCAGCAGTGATATAGCGGGAGGCCCGGCCGGGGAGCTGTTTTTT	CASSDIAGGPAGELFF
NA	TRBJ2-4	TRBV7-9	NA	TGTGCCAGCAGCTTCCCAATAGCCAAAAACATTCAGTACTTC	CASSFPIAKNIQYF
NA	TRBJ2-1	TRBV5-5	NA	TGTGCCAGCAGCCCCGGCATGGGAATAGGGACCTACAATGAGCAGTTCTTC	CASSPGMGIGTYNEQFF
TRBD2	TRBJ2-1	TRBV11-3	NA	TGTGCCAGCAGCTTAGAGAAGCGGGGCAATGAGCAGTTCTTC	CASSLEKRGNEQFF
NA	TRBJ2-7	TRBV18	NA	TGTGCCAGCTCACTCCAGGGAGCGGGTTACGAGCAGTACTTC	CASSLQGAGYEQYF
NA	TRBJ1-2	TRBV20-1	few	TGCAGTGCTAGAGATCACGGCAGCCTCTATGGCTACACCTTC	CSARDHGSLYGYTF
TRBD1	TRBJ2-6	TRBV11-1	few	TGTGCCAGCACCTTACCGGGACAGGGTCCTTCTGGGGCCAACGTCCTGACTTTC	CASTLPGQGPSGANVLTF
TRBD2	TRBJ2-1	TRBV29-1	few	TGCAGCGTCCCACCGGGGGGAGCGGGGACCTACAATGAGCAGTTCTTC	CSVPPGGAGTYNEQFF
TRBD2	TRBJ2-7	TRBV2	few	TGTGCCAGCAGTGGGAGGACTAGCGGTTACGAGCAGTACTTC	CASSGRTSGYEQYF
NA	TRBJ2-7	TRBV20-1	few	TGCAGTGCTAGAAACCCGGAGGAAGCAATCTCCTACGAGCAGTACTTC	CSARNPEEAISYEQYF
NA	TRBJ2-1	TRBV20-1	NA	TGCAGTGCTAGGTTTCTAGCAGACAATGAGCAGTTCTTC	CSARFLADNEQFF
NA	TRBJ2-4	TRBV19	NA	TGTGCCAGTAGTTCCCGTCGGGCCCAACTAGCCAAAAACATTCAGTACTTC	CASSSRRAQLAKNIQYF
TRBD2	TRBJ2-3	TRBV4-1	NA	TGCGCCAGCAGCCAAGACGTCACTAGCGGGAGCACAGATACGCAGTATTTT	CASSQDVTSGSTDTQYF
NA	TRBJ1-6	TRBV9	few	TGTGCCAGCAGCGTAGAGGGGGGGTCACCCCTCCACTTT	CASSVEGGSPLHF
NA	TRBJ1-2	TRBV10-2	NA	TGCGCCAGCAGCCAACGGCCGGGGACGGATGGCTACACCTTC	CASSQRPGTDGYTF
NA	TRBJ2-1	TRBV24-1	NA	TGTGCCACCAGTGACCTAGCGCAAAGCTCCTACAATGAGCAGTTCTTC	CATSDLAQSSYNEQFF
NA	TRBJ2-1	TRBV7-7	NA	TGTGCCAGCAGCTTAGGCTCCAGCGCTTCCTACAATGAGCAGTTCTTC	CASSLGSSASYNEQFF
TRBD2	TRBJ2-3	TRBV5-6	NA	TGTGCCAGCAGCCCCCAGGCGGGGGTTAGCACAGATACGCAGTATTTT	CASSPQAGVSTDTQYF
NA	TRBJ2-3	TRBV12-3/TRBV12-4	NA	TGTGCCAGCAGTTTAGAACAGAATACGCAGTATTTT	CASSLEQNTQYF
NA	TRBJ2-5	TRBV20-1	NA	TGCAGTGCTAGGGCTAGCCTGGAGACCCAGTACTTC	CSARASLETQYF
NA	TRBJ2-2	TRBV3-1	many	TGTGCCAGCAGCCAAGGGCGAGTCGGAAACACCGGGGAGCTGTTTTTT	CASSQGRVGNTGELFF
NA	TRBJ2-5	TRBV4-1	NA	TGCGCCAGCAGCCTAACTTGGATTGAGACCCAGTACTTC	CASSLTWIETQYF
TRBD2	TRBJ2-1	TRBV20-1	NA	TGCAGTGCTAGACCGAGCGGGAGGGGGCAGTTCTTC	CSARPSGRGQFF
NA	TRBJ2-3	TRBV20-1	NA	TGCAGTAGATCAGGGGGGACAGATACGCAGTATTTT	CSRSGGTDTQYF